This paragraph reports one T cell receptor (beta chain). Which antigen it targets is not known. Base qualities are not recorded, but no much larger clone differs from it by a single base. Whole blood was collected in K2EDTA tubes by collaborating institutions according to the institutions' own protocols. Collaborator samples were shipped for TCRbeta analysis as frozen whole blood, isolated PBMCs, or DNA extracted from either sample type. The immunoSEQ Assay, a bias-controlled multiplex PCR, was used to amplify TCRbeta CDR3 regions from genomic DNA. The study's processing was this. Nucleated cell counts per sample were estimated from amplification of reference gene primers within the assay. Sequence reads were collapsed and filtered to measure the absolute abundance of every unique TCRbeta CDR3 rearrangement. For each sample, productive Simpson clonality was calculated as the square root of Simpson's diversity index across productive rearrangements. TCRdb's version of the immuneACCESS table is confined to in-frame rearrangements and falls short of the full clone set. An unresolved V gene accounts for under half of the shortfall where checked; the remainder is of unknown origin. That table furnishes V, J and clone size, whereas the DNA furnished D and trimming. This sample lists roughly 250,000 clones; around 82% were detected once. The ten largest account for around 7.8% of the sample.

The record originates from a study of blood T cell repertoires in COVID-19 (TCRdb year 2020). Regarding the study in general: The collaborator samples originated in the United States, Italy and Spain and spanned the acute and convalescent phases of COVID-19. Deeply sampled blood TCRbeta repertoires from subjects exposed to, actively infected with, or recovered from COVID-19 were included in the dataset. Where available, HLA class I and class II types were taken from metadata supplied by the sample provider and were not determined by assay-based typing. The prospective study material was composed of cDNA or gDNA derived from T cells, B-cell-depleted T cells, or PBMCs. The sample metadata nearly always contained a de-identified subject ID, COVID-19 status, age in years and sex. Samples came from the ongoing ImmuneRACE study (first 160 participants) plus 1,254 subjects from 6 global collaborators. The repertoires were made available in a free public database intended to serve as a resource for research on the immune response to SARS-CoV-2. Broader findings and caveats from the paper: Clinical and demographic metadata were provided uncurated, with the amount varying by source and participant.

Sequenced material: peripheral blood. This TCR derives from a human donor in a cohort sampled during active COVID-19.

The nucleotide sequence is given as TGCGCCAGCAGCCCGCGTCTTGGGGGGGAGACCCAGTACTTC. It is translated as CASSPRLGGETQYF. The V and J genes are TRBV4-3 and TRBJ2-5, with a weak D call of TRBD2 (6 bases match). CDR1 and CDR2 were assigned from the germline V gene as LGHNA and YSLEER. Counted from cysteine to phenylalanine, this CDR3 has 14 amino acids. Only CDR3 DNA remains: 42 bases, in frame from the first base. The junction shows trimming of 4 bases on V and 5 bases on J, plus 14 bases between the germline ends.